This TCR beta chain was found in a study of regulatory T cells in long-lasting Graves disease. Across the study: For under 3 months, newly diagnosed Graves' patients had been taking antithyroid drugs.

HTBI primers from iRepertoire and Arm-PCR of CDR3 regions yielded the TCR beta libraries. TCRdb analysed the multiplex PCR reads with MiXCR anew, one entry per CDR3 protein. Of roughly 430,000 distinct CDR3 sequences in the sample, about 17% were seen once. V trimming: 3 bases; J trimming: 0 bases; junction bases outside the gene matches: 8. The CDR3 loop spans 15 amino acids. Germline values: CDR1 GTSNPN, CDR2 SVGIG (reference sequence). Ten or more counts support this clonotype. Sample time point: newly diagnosed GD, antithyroid drugs for less than 3 months. PBMC RNA served as the TCR library source. The same data also contributed to another study, on T cells in Graves' hyperthyroidism and ophthalmopathy. This second study notes: Patients between 18 and 65 years old had hyperthyroidism, newly diagnosed and lasting under 2 months.

This specimen consisted of peripheral blood mononuclear cells (PBMCs), obtained at new diagnosis, from a patient treated with antithyroid drugs. The chain recombines TRBV30 with TRBJ2-7, with 7 bases lining up with TRBD1. This TCR was sampled from a woman aged 25 to 39 with Graves disease. The CDR3 region is CAWSPEGAFSYEQYF. Here the CDR3 DNA reads TGTGCCTGGAGCCCAGAGGGGGCTTTCTCCTACGAGCAGTACTTC.